This T cell receptor (beta chain) was recorded in a study of cytomegalovirus exposure and HLA in healthy donors. Use of 60 Vbeta and 13 Jbeta primers characterized the PCR. Only in-frame clones appear in the TCRdb table, and some are missing; sequencing was by immunoSEQ multiplex PCR. The data contain around 140,000 clones, approximately 87% of them singletons. Trimming stripped 4 bases from V and 5 bases from J, with 12 bases between. The CDR3 runs 14 residues. Germline V gene sequence: CDR1 SGHRS, CDR2 YFSETQ. The rearrangement links TRBV5-1 to TRBJ1-4, with D possibly matching TRBD1 (5 bases). Material: PBMCs. The TCR originated in a man aged 35 to 55 in good health and CMV-seronegative. This CDR3 is CASSMTETNEKLFF. In nucleotides, the CDR3 is TGCGCCAGCAGCATGACAGAGACAAATGAAAAACTGTTTTTT.